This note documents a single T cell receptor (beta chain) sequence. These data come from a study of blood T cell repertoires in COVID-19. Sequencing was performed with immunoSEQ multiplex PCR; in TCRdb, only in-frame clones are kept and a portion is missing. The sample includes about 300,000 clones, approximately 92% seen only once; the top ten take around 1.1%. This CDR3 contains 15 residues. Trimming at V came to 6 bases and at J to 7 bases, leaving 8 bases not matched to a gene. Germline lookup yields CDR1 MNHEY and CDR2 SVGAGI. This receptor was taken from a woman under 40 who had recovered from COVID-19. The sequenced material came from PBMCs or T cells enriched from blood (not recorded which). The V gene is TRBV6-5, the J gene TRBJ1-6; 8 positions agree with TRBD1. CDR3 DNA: TGTGCCAGCAGACCCCAGGACAGGGAAAATTCACCCCTCCACTTT. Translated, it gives CASRPQDRENSPLHF.